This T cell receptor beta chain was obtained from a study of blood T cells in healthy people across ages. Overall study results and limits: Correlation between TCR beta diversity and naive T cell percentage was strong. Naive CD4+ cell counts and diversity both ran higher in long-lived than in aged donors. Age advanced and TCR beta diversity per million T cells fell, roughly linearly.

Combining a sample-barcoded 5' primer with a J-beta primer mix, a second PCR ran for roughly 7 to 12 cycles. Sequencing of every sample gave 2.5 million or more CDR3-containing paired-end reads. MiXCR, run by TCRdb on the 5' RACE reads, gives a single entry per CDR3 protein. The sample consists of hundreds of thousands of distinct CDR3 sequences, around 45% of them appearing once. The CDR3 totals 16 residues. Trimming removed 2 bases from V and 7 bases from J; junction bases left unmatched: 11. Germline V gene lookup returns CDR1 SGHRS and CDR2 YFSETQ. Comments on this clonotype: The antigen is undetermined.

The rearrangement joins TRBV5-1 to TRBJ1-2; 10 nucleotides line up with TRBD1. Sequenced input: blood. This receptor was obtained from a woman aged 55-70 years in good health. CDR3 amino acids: CASSFDRGRGVRGYTF. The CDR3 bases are TGCGCCAGCAGCTTCGACAGGGGGCGGGGGGTACGTGGCTACACCTTC.